At least ten counts were recorded for the clone carrying this T cell receptor beta chain. The data originate from a study of T cell repertoires in cytomegalovirus infection. Trimming pared 5 bases from V and 5 bases from J, leaving 12 bases between. Germline values: CDR1 SGHTA, CDR2 FQGNSA. The CDR3 length is 13 residues. In TCRdb, the reads were re-called with MiXCR into one record per CDR3 protein. The repertoire holds 200,000 or so distinct CDR3 sequences, with 15% to 20% as singletons. V gene TRBV7-2 combines with J gene TRBJ1-1; D call uncertain. This clonotype was obtained from a human donor in good health (CMV status not recorded). Some clones in this sample may be carry-over from other donors' samples. Sequencing input: PBMCs. CDR3 nucleotides: TGTGCCAGCAGCCCTCGTATTGGTACTGAAGCTTTCTTT. It specifies CASSPRIGTEAFF.